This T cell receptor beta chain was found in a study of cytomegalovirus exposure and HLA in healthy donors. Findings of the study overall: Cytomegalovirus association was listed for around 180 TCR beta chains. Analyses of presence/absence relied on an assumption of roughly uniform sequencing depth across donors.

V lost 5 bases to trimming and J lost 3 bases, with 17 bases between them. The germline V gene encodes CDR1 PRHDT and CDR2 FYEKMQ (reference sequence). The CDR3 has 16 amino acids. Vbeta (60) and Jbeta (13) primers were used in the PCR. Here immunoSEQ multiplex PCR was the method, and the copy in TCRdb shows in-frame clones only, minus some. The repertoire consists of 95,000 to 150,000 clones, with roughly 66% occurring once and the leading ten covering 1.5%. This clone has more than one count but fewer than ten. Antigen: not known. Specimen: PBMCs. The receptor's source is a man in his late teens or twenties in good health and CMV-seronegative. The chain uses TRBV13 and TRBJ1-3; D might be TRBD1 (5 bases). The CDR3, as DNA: TGTGCCAGCAGCGTGGGTGTTGGGGGGTATGGAAACACCATATATTTT. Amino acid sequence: CASSVGVGGYGNTIYF.